The clone carrying this T cell receptor beta chain occurred a few times. Its antigen is not identified. Each single cDNA molecule received a unique molecular identifier. TCRdb reanalysed the 5' RACE reads using MiXCR and keeps one entry per CDR3 protein. Found here are 60,000 or so distinct CDR3 sequences, about 13% of them singletons; the top ten hold 7.5% to 10%. This CDR3 has 13 amino acids. V lost 2 bases to trimming and J lost 4 bases, with 10 bases between them. Germline-derived CDR1 and CDR2 are DFQATT and SNEGSKA (reference sequence). The data were taken from a study of early T cells in non-severe SARS-CoV-2 infection. At the level of the study: Chains were unpaired, as sequencing was done on bulk RNA from unsorted whole blood.

Study-level findings and limits: Anti-spike CD8 responses were favored by VDJdb matching, which missed private and CD4 specificities.

V usage is TRBV20-1 and J usage is TRBJ2-3; the D gene could be TRBD1 or TRBD2 (6 bases each). The sequencing input was whole blood. The clonotype was recovered from an adult who was a healthcare worker with PCR-confirmed SARS-CoV-2 infection or an uninfected control (not recorded which). The CDR3 reads CSARLGGPDTQYF. The CDR3 nucleotides are TGCAGTGCTAGATTGGGGGGCCCAGATACGCAGTATTTT.